The clone carrying this TCR beta chain was seen just once. Its antigen is currently unknown. CDR3 length: 15 residues. Germline V lookup: CDR1 SGHRS, CDR2 YFSETQ. J gave up 5 bases and V 0 bases, and 5 bases lay outside the gene matches. The data originate from a study of cytomegalovirus exposure and HLA in healthy donors. Study conclusions and caveats: Clusters of TCRs from the first cohort tended to co-occur in the roughly 120 validation repertoires (as a later analysis found). According to reports, the classifier identified cytomegalovirus status with high specificity and sensitivity. TCR beta chains numbering some 150 were designated cytomegalovirus-associated.

Produced via immunoSEQ multiplex PCR; TCRdb's table is partial and in-frame only. The sample lists over 100,000 clones; 89% were seen once. Sequencing was carried out using PBMCs. This receptor was identified in a woman younger than 35 in good health and CMV-seronegative. The rearrangement links TRBV5-1 to TRBJ1-1, with 9 bases that match TRBD1. DNA of the CDR3: TGCGCCAGCAGCTTGGGGGGACAGGGACGGACTGAAGCTTTCTTT. This sequence encodes CASSLGGQGRTEAFF.